The subject of this entry is one TCR beta chain. What it binds is not known. Cells were stimulated with overlapping HIV-1 Gag 15-mer peptides. Memory cells lacking CD40L and CD69 with high CD45RO were sorted. Undetectable plasma HIV-1 RNA below 50 copies/mL lasted at least 4 years. The libraries were made with immunoSEQ version 4 in survey mode. Sequenced by immunoSEQ multiplex PCR; TCRdb stores in-frame clones only, minus some. Among about 40,000 clones, about 80% were seen once, and the ten largest hold 12% to 15%. This entry is derived from a study of persistence of HIV-infected CD4 T cells. Study findings and constraints: CMV- and Gag-responding cells had lower TCRbeta richness than CD3/CD28-responding cells.

The clonotype was recovered from an adult man with HIV who was CMV-seropositive. The sample was CD4+ T cells sorted from PBMCs after 18-hour stimulation, taken from a patient who received antiretroviral therapy.

The CDR3 region is CASSSDRGKTYEQYF. CDR3 bases: TGTGCCAGCAGCTCGGACAGGGGGAAGACCTACGAGCAGTACTTC. The V and J genes are TRBV7-9 and TRBJ2-7, with 10 bases matching TRBD1. Germline trimming cut 4 bases from V and 2 bases from J; bases unmatched to any gene: 5. Per the germline V gene, CDR1 is SEHNR and CDR2 is FQNEAQ (reference sequence). This CDR3 region has 15 residues.